Listed here are 2 T cell receptor beta chains from one sample, sequenced in a study of PD-1 blockade in classical Hodgkin lymphoma. The method was immunoSEQ multiplex PCR; TCRdb's version includes in-frame clones alone and lacks a portion of them. The data show approximately 21,000 clones, about 70% seen once. Time point indicated: cycle 4 day 1 (C4D1), after 5 to 7 weeks of nivolumab. Each patient relapsed following autologous stem cell transplantation, and prior brentuximab vedotin exposure differed. The sample here was peripheral blood mononuclear cells (PBMCs), taken before the fourth cycle of nivolumab. These receptors all come from a human donor with classical Hodgkin lymphoma.

The chain has TRBV5-1 and TRBJ2-7, with 9 bases matching TRBD2. J lost 7 bases, V lost 1 base, and 9 bases had no gene match. The germline gives CDR1 SGHRS, CDR2 YFSETQ. The CDR3 has 15 residues. CDR3 residues: CASSLTSGPPREQYF. CDR3 coding DNA: TGCGCCAGCAGCTTGACTAGCGGGCCCCCTAGGGAGCAGTACTTC.

This clone was detected once. The rearrangement uses TRBV11-3 and TRBJ1-5, with D unresolved. In germline, CDR1 is SGHNT, CDR2 YENEEA. V shed 2 bases and J shed 4 bases, with 27 bases lying between them. This CDR3 region has 20 residues. The CDR3 sequence is CASSLRSPLFACVLNQPQHF. The CDR3 nucleotides read TGTGCCAGCAGCTTAAGGTCACCCTTGTTTGCCTGTGTATTAAATCAGCCCCAGCATTTT.